The clone carrying this T cell receptor (beta chain) has just a few counts. The target antigen is unknown. The sample is drawn from a study of blood T cells in healthy people across ages. Overall study findings and caveats: Compared with aged donors, long-lived donors showed fewer expanded clones, suggesting selection. Older age went with lower TCR beta diversity per million T cells, in a roughly linear way.

The CDR3 has 15 amino acids. V shed 4 bases, J shed 6 bases, and the junction held 8 bases outside the gene matches. Germline CDR1 reads SNHLY; CDR2 reads FYNNEI. Alongside a J-beta primer mix, a sample-barcoded 5' primer served in a second PCR lasting roughly 7 to 11 cycles. Every single cDNA molecule received a tag from a template-switch adaptor with 12 random nucleotides. Each CDR3 protein gets one entry after TCRdb re-called the 5' RACE reads with MiXCR. The sample holds 780,000 or so distinct CDR3 sequences, roughly 25% seen once. These same data were also listed under a study on T cells of mothers and their children.

The sequence derives from a boy younger than 18 in good health. Material for sequencing was blood. The rearrangement joins TRBV2 to TRBJ2-3; 9 positions match TRBD2. The CDR3: CASSGFRGRADTQYF. The CDR3 nucleotides read TGTGCCAGCAGTGGGTTTCGCGGGAGGGCCGATACGCAGTATTTT.